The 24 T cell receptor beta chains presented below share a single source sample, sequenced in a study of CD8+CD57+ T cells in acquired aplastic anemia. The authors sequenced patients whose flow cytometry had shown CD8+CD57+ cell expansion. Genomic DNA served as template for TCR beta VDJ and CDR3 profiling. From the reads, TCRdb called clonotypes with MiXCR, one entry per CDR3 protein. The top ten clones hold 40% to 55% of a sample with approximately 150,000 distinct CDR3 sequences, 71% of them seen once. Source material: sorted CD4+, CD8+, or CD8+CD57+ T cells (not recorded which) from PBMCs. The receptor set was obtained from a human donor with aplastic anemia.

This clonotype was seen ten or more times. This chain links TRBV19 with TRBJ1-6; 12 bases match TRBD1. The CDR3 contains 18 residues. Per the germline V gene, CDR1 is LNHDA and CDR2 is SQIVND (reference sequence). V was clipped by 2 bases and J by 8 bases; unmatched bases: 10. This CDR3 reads CASSIIFGGTGGDSPLHF. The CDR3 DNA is TGTGCCAGTAGTATAATATTCGGTGGGACAGGGGGCGATTCACCCCTCCACTTT.

CDR3 coding DNA: TGTGCCAGCAGCACCTTCGGACAGGAGATTAACTATGGCTACACCTTC. Its translation: CASSTFGQEINYGYTF. This rearrangement joins TRBV9 to TRBJ1-2, with 7 bases aligning to TRBD1. V lost 4 bases to trimming and J lost 1 base; unmatched junction nucleotides: 10. CDR3 length: 16 residues. Germline loops: CDR1 SGDLS, CDR2 YYNGEE.

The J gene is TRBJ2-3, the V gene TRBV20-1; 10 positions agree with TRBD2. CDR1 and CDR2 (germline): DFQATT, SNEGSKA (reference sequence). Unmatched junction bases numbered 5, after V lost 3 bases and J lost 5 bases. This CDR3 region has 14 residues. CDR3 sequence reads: CSARPAGGQDTQYF. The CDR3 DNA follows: TGCAGTGCTAGGCCAGCGGGGGGGCAAGATACGCAGTATTTT.

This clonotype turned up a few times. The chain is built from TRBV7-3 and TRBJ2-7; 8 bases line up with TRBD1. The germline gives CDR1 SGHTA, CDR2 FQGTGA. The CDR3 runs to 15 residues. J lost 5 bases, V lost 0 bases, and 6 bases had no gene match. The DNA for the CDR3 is TGTGCCAGCAGCTTAACCCCAGGGGGCATCGACGAGCAGTACTTC. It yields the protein CASSLTPGGIDEQYF. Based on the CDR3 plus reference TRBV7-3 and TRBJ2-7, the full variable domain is GAGVSQTPSNKVTEKGKYVELRCDPISGHTALYWYRQSLGQGPEFLIYFQGTGAADDSGLPNDRFFAVRPEGSVSTLKIQRTERGDSAVYLCASSLTPGGIDEQYFGPGTRLTVT.

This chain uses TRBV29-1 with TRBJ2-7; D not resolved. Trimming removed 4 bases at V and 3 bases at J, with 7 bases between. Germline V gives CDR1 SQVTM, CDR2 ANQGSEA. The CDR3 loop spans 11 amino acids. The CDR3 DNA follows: TGCAGCGTTGGGTCATACTACGAGCAGTACTTC. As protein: CSVGSYYEQYF.

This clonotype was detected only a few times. The CDR3 loop reads CASSFLNGQLSNQPQHF. CDR3 nucleotide sequence: TGTGCCAGCAGCTTCTTAAATGGACAATTAAGCAATCAGCCCCAGCATTTT. The chain carries TRBV7-8 and TRBJ1-5; possible D gene TRBD1, 5 bases. V was clipped by 3 bases and J by 1 base, with 16 bases between them. Germline V gives CDR1 SGHVS, CDR2 FQNEAQ. The CDR3 runs to 17 residues.

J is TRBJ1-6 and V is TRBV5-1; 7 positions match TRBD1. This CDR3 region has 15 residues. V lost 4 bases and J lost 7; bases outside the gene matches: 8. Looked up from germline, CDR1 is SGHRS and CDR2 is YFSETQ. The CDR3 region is CASSREGAKNSPLHF. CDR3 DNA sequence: TGCGCCAGCAGCAGAGAGGGGGCTAAGAATTCACCCCTCCACTTT.

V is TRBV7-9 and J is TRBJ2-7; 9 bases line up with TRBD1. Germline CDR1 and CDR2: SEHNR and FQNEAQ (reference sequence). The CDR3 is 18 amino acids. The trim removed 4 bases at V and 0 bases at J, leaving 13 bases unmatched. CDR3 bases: TGTGCCAGCAGCTCGCCCCGGGACAGGGAGATGGGCTCCTACGAGCAGTACTTC. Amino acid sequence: CASSSPRDREMGSYEQYF.

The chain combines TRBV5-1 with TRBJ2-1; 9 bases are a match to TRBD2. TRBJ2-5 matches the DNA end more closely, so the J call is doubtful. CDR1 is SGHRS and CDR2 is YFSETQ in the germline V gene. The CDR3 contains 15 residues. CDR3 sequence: CASSLYGLASETQYF. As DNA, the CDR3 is TGCGCCAGCAGCTTGTACGGACTAGCGTCGGAGACCCAGTACTTC.

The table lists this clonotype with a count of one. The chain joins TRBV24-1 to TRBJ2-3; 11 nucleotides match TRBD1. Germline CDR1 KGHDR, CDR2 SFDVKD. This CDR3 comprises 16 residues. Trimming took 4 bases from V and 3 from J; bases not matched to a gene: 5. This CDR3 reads CATSDGTGGNTDTQYF. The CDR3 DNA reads TGTGCCACCAGTGACGGGACAGGGGGAAATACAGATACGCAGTATTTT.

This CDR3 reads CASSLTGAAGQYF. DNA of the CDR3: TGTGCCAGCAGCTTAACAGGAGCGGCAGGGCAGTACTTC. V usage is TRBV2 and J usage is TRBJ2-7, with D possibly called TRBD1 or TRBD2 (5 bases each). The CDR3 runs 13 residues. The ends were cut back, 6 bases at V and 9 bases at J, with 18 bases in the middle. Germline V gene lookup returns CDR1 SNHLY and CDR2 FYNNEI.

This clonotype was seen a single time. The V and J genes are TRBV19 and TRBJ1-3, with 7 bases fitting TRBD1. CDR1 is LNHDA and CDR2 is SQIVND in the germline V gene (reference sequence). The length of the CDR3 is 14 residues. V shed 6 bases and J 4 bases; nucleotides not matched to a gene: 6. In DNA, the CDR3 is TGTGCCAGTAGATTGACAGGGTCCGGAAACACCATATATTTT. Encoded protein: CASRLTGSGNTIYF.

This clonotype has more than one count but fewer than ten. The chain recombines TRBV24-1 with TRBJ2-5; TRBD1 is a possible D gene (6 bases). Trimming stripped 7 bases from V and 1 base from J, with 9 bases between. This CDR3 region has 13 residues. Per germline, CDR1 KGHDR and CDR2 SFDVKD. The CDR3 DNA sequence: TGTGCCACCAGCAAAGGGGGCCAAGAGACCCAGTACTTC. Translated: CATSKGGQETQYF.

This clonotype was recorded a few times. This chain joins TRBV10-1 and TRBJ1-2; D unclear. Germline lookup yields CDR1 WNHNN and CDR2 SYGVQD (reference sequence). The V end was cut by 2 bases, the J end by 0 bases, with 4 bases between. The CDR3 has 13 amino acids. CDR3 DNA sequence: TGCGCCAGCAGTGAGCGACCTAACTATGGCTACACCTTC. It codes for CASSERPNYGYTF.

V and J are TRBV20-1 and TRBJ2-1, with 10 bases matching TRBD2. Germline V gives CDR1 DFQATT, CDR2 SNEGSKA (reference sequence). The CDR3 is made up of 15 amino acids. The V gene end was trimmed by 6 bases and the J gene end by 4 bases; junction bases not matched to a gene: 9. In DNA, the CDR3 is TGCAGTGCCATCGGCGGGACTAGCGTTTACAATGAGCAGTTCTTC. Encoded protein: CSAIGGTSVYNEQFF.

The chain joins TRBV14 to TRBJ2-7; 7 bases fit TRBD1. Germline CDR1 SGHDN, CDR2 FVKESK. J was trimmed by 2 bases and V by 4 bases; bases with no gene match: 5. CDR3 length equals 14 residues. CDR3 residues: CASSRQGGAYEQYF. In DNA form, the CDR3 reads TGTGCCAGCAGCCGACAGGGTGGGGCCTACGAGCAGTACTTC.

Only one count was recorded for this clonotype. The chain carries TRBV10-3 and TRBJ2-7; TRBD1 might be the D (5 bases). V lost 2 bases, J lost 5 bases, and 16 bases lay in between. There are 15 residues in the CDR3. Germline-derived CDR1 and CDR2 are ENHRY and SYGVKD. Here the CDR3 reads CAISEAAGSANEQYF. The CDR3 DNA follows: TGTGCCATCAGTGAGGCGGCAGGGTCCGCCAACGAGCAGTACTTC.

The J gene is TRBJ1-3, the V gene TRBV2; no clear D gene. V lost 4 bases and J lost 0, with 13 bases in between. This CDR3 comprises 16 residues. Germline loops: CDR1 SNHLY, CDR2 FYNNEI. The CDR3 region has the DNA TGTGCCAGCAGTGTGGATCGAACGGACTCTGGAAACACCATATATTTT. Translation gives CASSVDRTDSGNTIYF.

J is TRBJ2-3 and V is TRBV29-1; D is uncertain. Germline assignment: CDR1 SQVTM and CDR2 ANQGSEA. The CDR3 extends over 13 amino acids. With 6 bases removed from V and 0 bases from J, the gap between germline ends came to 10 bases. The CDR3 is CSVDSLSTDTQYF. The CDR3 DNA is TGCAGCGTAGACTCGCTTAGCACAGATACGCAGTATTTT.

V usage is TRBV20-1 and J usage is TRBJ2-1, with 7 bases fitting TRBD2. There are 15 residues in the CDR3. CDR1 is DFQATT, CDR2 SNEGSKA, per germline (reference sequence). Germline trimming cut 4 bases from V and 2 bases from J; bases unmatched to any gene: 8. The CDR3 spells CSAIDSGRAYNEQFF. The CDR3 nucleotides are TGCAGTGCTATAGATAGCGGGCGAGCCTACAATGAGCAGTTCTTC.

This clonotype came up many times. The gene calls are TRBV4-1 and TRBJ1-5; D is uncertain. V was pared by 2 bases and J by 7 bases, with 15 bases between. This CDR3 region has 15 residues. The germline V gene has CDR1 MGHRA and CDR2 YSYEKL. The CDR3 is CASSQYGLWVQPQHF. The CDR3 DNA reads TGCGCCAGCAGCCAATATGGTTTGTGGGTCCAGCCCCAGCATTTT.

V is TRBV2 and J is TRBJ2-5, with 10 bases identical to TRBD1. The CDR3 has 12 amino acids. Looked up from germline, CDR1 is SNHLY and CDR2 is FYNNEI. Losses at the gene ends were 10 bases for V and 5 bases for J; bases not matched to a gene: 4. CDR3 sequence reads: CATTGGDETQYF. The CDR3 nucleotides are TGTGCCACGACAGGGGGCGACGAGACCCAGTACTTC.

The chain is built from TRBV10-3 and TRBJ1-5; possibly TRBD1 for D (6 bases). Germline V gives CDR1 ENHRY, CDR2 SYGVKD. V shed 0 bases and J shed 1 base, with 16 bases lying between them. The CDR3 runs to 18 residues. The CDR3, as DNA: TGTGCCATCAGTGAGTCTAATACAGGGATGGGAAGCAATCAGCCCCAGCATTTT. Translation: CAISESNTGMGSNQPQHF.

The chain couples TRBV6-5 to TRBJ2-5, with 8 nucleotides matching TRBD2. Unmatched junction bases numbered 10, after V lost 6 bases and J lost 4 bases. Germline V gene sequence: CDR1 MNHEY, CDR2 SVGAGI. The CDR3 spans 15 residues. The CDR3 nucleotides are TGTGCCAGCAGCCCCGAGGGACTAGAGTCAGAGACCCAGTACTTC. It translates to CASSPEGLESETQYF.